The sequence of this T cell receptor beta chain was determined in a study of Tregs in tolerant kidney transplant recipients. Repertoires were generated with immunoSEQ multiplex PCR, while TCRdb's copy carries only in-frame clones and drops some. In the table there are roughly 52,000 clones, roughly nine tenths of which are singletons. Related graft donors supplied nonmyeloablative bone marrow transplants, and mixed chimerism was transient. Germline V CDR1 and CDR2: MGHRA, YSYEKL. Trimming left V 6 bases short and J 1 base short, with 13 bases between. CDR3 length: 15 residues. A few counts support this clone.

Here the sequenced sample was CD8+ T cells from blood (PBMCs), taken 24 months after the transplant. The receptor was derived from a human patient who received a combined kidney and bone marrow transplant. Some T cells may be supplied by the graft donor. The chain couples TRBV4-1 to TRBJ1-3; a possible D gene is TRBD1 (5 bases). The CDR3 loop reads CASSPGRGSGNTIYF. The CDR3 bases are TGCGCCAGCAGTCCCGGGAGGGGTTCTGGAAACACCATATATTTT.